The entry that follows covers one T cell receptor beta chain sequence. The antigen is unknown. The data derive from a study of OX40 agonist ivuxolimab in advanced cancers. As for the study in general: Dosing consisted of intravenous ivuxolimab at 0.01 to 10 mg/kg every 2 weeks.

The assay was immunoSEQ multiplex PCR, and TCRdb's table has in-frame clones only and misses some. Of tens of thousands of clones listed, more than 80% are singletons. Study results and limitations: Clonal expansion in partial responders at 0.1-3.0 mg/kg ranked among the lowest. Researchers did not establish what antigens the expanded peripheral T cells target.

CDR3 length: 15 amino acids. From germline, CDR1 is SGHRS and CDR2 YFSETQ. Deletions cut 2 bases from V and 1 base from J, with 7 bases between. The receptor was isolated from an adult with an advanced solid tumor such as melanoma, head and neck, liver or kidney cancer. The V gene is TRBV5-1, the J gene TRBJ2-6, with no clear D. Sample: CD4+ or CD8+ T cells sorted from blood, taken in a trial of the OX40 agonist ivuxolimab. This chain's CDR3 is CASSFEASGANVLTF. CDR3 sequence (DNA): TGCGCCAGCAGCTTTGAGGCATCTGGGGCCAACGTCCTGACTTTC. Full variable domain (outside the CDR3, taken from reference TRBV5-1 and TRBJ2-6): KAGVTQTPRYLIKTRGQQVTLSCSPISGHRSVSWYQQTPGQGLQFLFEYFSETQRNKGNFPGRFSGRQFSNSRSEMNVSTLELGDSALYLCASSFEASGANVLTFGAGSRLTVL.